The rows below give T cell receptor beta chains drawn from one sample of a study of T cell clusters in autoimmune cytopenias. For each CDR3 protein, TCRdb gives one entry from its re-call of the multiplex PCR reads, without DNA. The listing contains 1,000 to 1,500 distinct CDR3 sequences. A further study also used this sample, focusing on T cell repertoires in aging, cancer and after chemotherapy.

The sample was peripheral blood. These receptors were taken from a human donor in good health. Each CDR3 is given with its conserved first and last residue. Fields, in order: CDR3 protein, V gene, clone size, J gene. Only part of the rows carry a size: once, few, many, or a class if the clone is expanded.

CDR3: CASSSGNTDTQYF
V: TRBV28
size: medium-sized
J: TRBJ2-3

CDR3: CASSPNQGYQETQYF
V: TRBV5-6
size: .
J: TRBJ2-5

CDR3: CASSIKQGDEQYF
V: TRBV6-5
size: .
J: TRBJ2-7

CDR3: CASSPTSGQGRNYGYTF
V: TRBV18
size: large
J: TRBJ1-2

CDR3: CASNGGTDTGELFF
V: TRBV19
size: large
J: TRBJ2-2

CDR3: CASSIRTGEYEQYF
V: TRBV19
size: large
J: TRBJ2-7

CDR3: CASSLSAYEQYF
V: TRBV5-5
size: large
J: TRBJ2-7

CDR3: CASSYLRGPGQETQYF
V: TRBV13
size: large
J: TRBJ2-5

CDR3: CASSLESREETQYF
V: TRBV5-5
size: large
J: TRBJ2-5

CDR3: CASSPFEGSGTDTQYF
V: TRBV9
size: medium-sized
J: TRBJ2-3

CDR3: CASSPQSEMGGYTF
V: TRBV18
size: medium-sized
J: TRBJ1-2

CDR3: CSAGGEMDTEAFF
V: TRBV20-1
size: .
J: TRBJ1-1

CDR3: CASTSTFQYYGYTF
V: TRBV6-1
size: medium-sized
J: TRBJ1-2

CDR3: CASSPPRGENQPQHF
V: TRBV6-2/TRBV6-3
size: medium-sized
J: TRBJ1-5

CDR3: CASSFDRAGELFF
V: TRBV5-1
size: medium-sized
J: TRBJ2-2

CDR3: CASSLLTSGANVLTF
V: TRBV5-5
size: medium-sized
J: TRBJ2-6

CDR3: CASRPGHEAFF
V: TRBV18
size: .
J: TRBJ1-1

CDR3: CASSLGPGQGALTEAFF
V: TRBV5-1
size: .
J: TRBJ1-1

CDR3: CASSTTFNRAGVKSYEQYF
V: TRBV27
size: .
J: TRBJ2-7

CDR3: CASSMGETQYF
V: TRBV19
size: large
J: TRBJ2-5

CDR3: CASSSPWTSDPDTQYF
V: TRBV11-3
size: large
J: TRBJ2-3

CDR3: CASSLAGVSNQPQHF
V: TRBV5-1
size: medium-sized
J: TRBJ1-5

CDR3: CSVEGPTNTGELFF
V: TRBV29-1
size: large
J: TRBJ2-2

CDR3: CSARDRVGSVEAFF
V: TRBV20-1
size: .
J: TRBJ1-1

CDR3: CASSLLTGSLNNEQFF
V: TRBV12-3/TRBV12-4
size: medium-sized
J: TRBJ2-1

CDR3: CASSVQGASGSMDTQYF
V: TRBV6-5
size: .
J: TRBJ2-3

CDR3: CASSRGDGDHEKLFF
V: TRBV19
size: large
J: TRBJ1-4

CDR3: CATSDFTDTQYF
V: TRBV24-1
size: .
J: TRBJ2-3

CDR3: CASSLGMDTQYF
V: TRBV5-1
size: medium-sized
J: TRBJ2-3

CDR3: CASSRDRNYGYTF
V: TRBV7-9
size: medium-sized
J: TRBJ1-2

CDR3: CSARPPGQRTEAFF
V: TRBV20-1
size: .
J: TRBJ1-1

CDR3: CASSITSGAYNEQFF
V: TRBV7-2
size: medium-sized
J: TRBJ2-1

CDR3: CASSFPSGTSANTWELFF
V: TRBV11-3
size: .
J: TRBJ2-2

CDR3: CAWVNPGQGGTEAFF
V: TRBV30
size: medium-sized
J: TRBJ1-1

CDR3: CASSPRARRERGIQYF
V: TRBV11-1
size: .
J: TRBJ2-4

CDR3: CASSLGRAYEQYF
V: TRBV5-8
size: medium-sized
J: TRBJ2-7

CDR3: CASSLGTSSYEQYF
V: TRBV5-1
size: medium-sized
J: TRBJ2-7

CDR3: CASSLGQSAGYEQYF
V: TRBV12-3/TRBV12-4
size: .
J: TRBJ2-7

CDR3: CASKAGSSYNEQFF
V: TRBV2
size: .
J: TRBJ2-1

CDR3: CASSSLGGTGRTEAFF
V: TRBV27
size: medium-sized
J: TRBJ1-1

CDR3: CSARDVTSSYNEQFF
V: TRBV20-1
size: medium-sized
J: TRBJ2-1

CDR3: CSARDRDLNYGYTF
V: TRBV20-1
size: .
J: TRBJ1-2

CDR3: CASSSQGGIYGYTF
V: TRBV7-9
size: .
J: TRBJ1-2

CDR3: CSVVISWTQYF
V: TRBV29-1
size: hyperexpanded
J: TRBJ2-5

CDR3: CASSLVASGSYEQYF
V: TRBV7-2
size: .
J: TRBJ2-7

CDR3: CASSDQGATDTQYF
V: TRBV19
size: medium-sized
J: TRBJ2-3